The clone carrying this T cell receptor beta chain is termed medium-sized. The antigen is not known. This entry is derived from a study of CD8+CD57+ T cells in acquired aplastic anemia. Study information: Sorted CD4+ and CD8+ cell DNA averaged roughly 3.2 ug.

Study-level points and caveats: Patients shared some 30 CD8+ CDR3 sequences with controls.

Genomic DNA served as template for TCR beta VDJ and CDR3 profiling. MiXCR, run by TCRdb on the reads, gives a single entry per CDR3 protein. The data show 50,000 to 65,000 distinct CDR3 sequences, with 57% seen just once and approximately 15% held by the top ten. The germline gives CDR1 WSHSY, CDR2 SAAADI. V was trimmed by 4 bases and J by 3 bases, leaving 10 bases between them. The CDR3 runs to 13 residues. Patients chosen for sequencing had CD8+CD57+ cells that had expanded, as shown by flow cytometry. A severe acquired aplastic anemia diagnosis applied to all patients. Patients had undergone no therapy by the time their blood was sampled.

Source material: sorted CD4+, CD8+, or CD8+CD57+ T cells (not recorded which) from PBMCs. The rearrangement joins TRBV10-2 to TRBJ2-7, with D possibly TRBD1 on 6 matching bases. This sequence was found in a human donor with aplastic anemia. CDR3 in DNA: TGCGCCAGCAGTGTCCAGGGGAACTACGAGCAGTACTTC. It translates to CASSVQGNYEQYF.